This T cell receptor (beta chain) stems from a study of immune evolution from preneoplasia to lung adenocarcinoma. Study-wide findings and caveats: Clonality was highest in normal lung, lower in later-stage lesions apparently. Top clone frequencies peaked in normal lung, apparently declining through invasive adenocarcinoma.

Concerning this clone itself: Its matching antigen is unknown.

CDR1 and CDR2 (germline): MNHEY, SMNVEV (reference sequence). V shed 9 bases and J shed 1 base, with 9 bases lying between them. CDR3 length: 13 amino acids. Assay used: immunoSEQ multiplex PCR; TCRdb lists only in-frame clones, some missing. Here the sample spans some 37,000 clones, about 74% being singletons. This chain uses TRBV27 with TRBJ2-2; TRBD2 might be the D (6 bases). Sequencing input: FFPE invasive lung adenocarcinoma tissue. This TCR was sampled from a person between 60 and 70 years old with lung adenocarcinoma. CDR3 protein: CARPGENTGELFF. As DNA, the CDR3 is TGTGCCAGACCGGGAGAGAACACCGGGGAGCTGTTTTTT.